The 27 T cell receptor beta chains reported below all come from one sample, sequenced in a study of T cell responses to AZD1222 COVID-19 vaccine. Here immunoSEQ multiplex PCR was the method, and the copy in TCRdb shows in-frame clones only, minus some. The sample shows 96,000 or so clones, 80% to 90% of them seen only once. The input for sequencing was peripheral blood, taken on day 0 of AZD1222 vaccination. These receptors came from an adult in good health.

CDR3 sequence (DNA): TGTGCCAGTAGTGCCGGACAGGCCTATGGCTACACCTTC. This encodes CASSAGQAYGYTF. V is TRBV19 and J is TRBJ1-2, with TRBD1 matching 7 bases. V shed 5 bases, J shed 4 bases, and the junction held 4 bases outside the gene matches. This CDR3 has 13 residues. CDR1 and CDR2 from the germline V gene are LNHDA and SQIVND (reference sequence).

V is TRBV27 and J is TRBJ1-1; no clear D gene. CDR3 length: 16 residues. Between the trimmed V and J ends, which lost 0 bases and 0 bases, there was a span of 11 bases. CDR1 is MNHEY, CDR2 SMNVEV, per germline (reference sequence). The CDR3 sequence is CASSLSGYTLNTEAFF. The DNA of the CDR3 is TGTGCCAGCAGTTTATCCGGTTATACATTGAACACTGAAGCTTTCTTT.

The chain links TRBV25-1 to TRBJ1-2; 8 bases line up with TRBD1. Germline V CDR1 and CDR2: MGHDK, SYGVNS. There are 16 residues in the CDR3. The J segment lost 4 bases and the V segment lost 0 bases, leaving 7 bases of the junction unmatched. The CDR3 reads CASSEYGTGLSYGYTF. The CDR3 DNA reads TGTGCCAGCAGTGAATATGGGACAGGTCTGAGCTATGGCTACACCTTC.

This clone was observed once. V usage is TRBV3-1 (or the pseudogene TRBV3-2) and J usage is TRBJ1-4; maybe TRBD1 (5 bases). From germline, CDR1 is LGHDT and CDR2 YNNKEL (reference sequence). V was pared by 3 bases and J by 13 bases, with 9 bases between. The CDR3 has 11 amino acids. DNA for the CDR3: TGTGCCAGCAGCCAGCCGGGACTACTGTTTTTT. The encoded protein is CASSQPGLLFF.

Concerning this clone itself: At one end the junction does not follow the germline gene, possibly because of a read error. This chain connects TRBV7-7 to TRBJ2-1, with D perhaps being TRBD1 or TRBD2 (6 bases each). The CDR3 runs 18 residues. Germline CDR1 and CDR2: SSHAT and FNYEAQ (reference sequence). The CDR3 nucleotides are TGTGCTAGCAGCCCCCGTCGTAGGGGGGATGACTCCTACAATGAGCAGTTCTTC. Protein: CASSPRRRGDDSYNEQFF. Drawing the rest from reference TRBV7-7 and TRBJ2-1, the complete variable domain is GAGVSQSPRYKVTKRGQDVTLRCDPISSHATLYWYQQALGQGPEFLTYFNYEAQPDKSGLPSDRFSAERPEGSISTLTIQRTEQRDSAMYRCASSPRRRGDDSYNEQFFGPGTRLTVL.

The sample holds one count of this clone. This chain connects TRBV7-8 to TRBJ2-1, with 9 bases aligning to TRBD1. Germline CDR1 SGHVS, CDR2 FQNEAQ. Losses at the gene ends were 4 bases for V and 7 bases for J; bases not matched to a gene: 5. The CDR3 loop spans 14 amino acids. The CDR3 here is CASSYRDRVNEQFF. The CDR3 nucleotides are TGTGCCAGCAGCTACCGGGACAGGGTGAATGAGCAGTTCTTC. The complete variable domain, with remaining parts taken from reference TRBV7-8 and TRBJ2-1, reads GAGVSQSPRYKVAKRGQDVALRCDPISGHVSLFWYQQALGQGPEFLTYFQNEAQLDKSGLPSDRFFAERPEGSVSTLKIQRTQQEDSAVYLCASSYRDRVNEQFFGPGTRLTVL.

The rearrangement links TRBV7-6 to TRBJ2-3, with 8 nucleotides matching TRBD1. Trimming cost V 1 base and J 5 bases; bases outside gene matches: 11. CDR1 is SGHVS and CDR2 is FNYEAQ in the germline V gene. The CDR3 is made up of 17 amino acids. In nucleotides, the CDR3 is TGTGCCAGCAGCTTAGGCCCGGGACAGGAATTTGTAGATACGCAGTATTTT. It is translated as CASSLGPGQEFVDTQYF.

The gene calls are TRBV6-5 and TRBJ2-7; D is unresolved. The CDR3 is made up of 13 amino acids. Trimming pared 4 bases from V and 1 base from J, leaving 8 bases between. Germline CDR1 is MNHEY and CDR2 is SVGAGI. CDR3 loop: CASSSRISYEQYF. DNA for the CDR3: TGTGCCAGCAGTTCAAGGATTTCCTACGAGCAGTACTTC.

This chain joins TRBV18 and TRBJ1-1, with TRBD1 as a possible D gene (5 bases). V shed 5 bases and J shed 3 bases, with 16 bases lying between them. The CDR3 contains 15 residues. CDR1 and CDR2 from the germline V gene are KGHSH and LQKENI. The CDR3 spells CASSFGTVKDTEAFF. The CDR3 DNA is TGTGCCAGCTCATTCGGGACGGTAAAGGACACTGAAGCTTTCTTT.

In DNA form, the CDR3 reads TGCAGCGTTGAGAGGGAATCAGGGACCCAGTACTTC. It yields the protein CSVERESGTQYF. This rearrangement joins TRBV29-1 to TRBJ2-5; possible D gene TRBD2, 5 bases. Trimming removed 3 bases from V and 7 bases from J, with 12 bases in between. Germline V lookup: CDR1 SQVTM, CDR2 ANQGSEA. The CDR3 spans 12 residues.

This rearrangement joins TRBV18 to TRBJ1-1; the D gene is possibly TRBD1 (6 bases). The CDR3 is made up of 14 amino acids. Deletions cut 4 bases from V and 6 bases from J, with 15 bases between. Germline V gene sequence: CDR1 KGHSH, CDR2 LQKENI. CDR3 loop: CASSQNLKGAEAFF. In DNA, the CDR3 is TGTGCCAGCTCACAAAACCTCAAGGGGGCTGAAGCTTTCTTT.

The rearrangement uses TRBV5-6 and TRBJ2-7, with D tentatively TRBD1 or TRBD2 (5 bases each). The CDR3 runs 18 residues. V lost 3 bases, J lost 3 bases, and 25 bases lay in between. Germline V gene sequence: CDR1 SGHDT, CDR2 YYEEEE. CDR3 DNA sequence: TGTGCCAGCAGCTCAATCCTCCGGGACCAAAGTACGGTCTACGAGCAGTACTTC. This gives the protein CASSSILRDQSTVYEQYF.

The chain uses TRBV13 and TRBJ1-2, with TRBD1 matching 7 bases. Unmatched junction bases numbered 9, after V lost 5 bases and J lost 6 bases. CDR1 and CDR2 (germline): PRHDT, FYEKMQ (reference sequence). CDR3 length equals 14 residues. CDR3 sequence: CASSARQGGNGYTF. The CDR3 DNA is TGTGCCAGCAGCGCCCGACAGGGAGGGAATGGCTACACCTTC.

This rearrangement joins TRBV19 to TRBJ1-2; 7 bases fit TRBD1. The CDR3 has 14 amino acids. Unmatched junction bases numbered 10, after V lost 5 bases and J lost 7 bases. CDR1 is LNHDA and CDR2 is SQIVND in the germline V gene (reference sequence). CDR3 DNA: TGTGCCAGTAGTTCGGACAGGACCTCGGGTGGCTACACCTTC. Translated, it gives CASSSDRTSGGYTF.

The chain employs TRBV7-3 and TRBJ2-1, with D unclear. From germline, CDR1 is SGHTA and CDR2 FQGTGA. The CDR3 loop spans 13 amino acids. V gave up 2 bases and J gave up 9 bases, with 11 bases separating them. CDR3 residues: CASSLASQTEQFF. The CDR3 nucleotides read TGTGCCAGCAGCTTAGCGAGTCAAACTGAGCAGTTCTTC.

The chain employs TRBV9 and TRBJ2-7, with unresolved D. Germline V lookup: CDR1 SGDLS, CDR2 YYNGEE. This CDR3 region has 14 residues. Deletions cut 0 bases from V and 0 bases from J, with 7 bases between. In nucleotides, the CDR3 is TGTGCCAGCAGCGTAGAAGGAGACTCCTACGAGCAGTACTTC. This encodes CASSVEGDSYEQYF.

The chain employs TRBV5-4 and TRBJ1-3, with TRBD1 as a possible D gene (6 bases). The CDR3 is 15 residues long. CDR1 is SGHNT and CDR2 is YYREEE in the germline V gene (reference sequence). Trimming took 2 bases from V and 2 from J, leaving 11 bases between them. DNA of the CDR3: TGTGCCAGCAGCTTATCGGGGGCCCCTGGAAACACCATATATTTT. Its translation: CASSLSGAPGNTIYF.

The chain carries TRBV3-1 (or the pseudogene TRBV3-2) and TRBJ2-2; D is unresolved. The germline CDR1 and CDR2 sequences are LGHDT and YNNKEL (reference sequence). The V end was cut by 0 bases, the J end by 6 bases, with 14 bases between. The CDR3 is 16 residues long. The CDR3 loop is CASSQDKGRVAGELFF. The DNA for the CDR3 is TGTGCCAGCAGCCAAGATAAAGGAAGGGTCGCCGGGGAGCTGTTTTTT.

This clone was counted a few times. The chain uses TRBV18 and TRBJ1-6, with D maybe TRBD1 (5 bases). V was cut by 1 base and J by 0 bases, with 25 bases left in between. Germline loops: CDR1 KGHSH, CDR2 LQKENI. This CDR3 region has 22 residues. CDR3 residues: CASSPRTISGGFLPSYNSPLHF. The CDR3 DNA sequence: TGTGCCAGCTCACCACGCACTATATCGGGGGGATTTTTGCCCTCCTATAATTCACCCCTCCACTTT.

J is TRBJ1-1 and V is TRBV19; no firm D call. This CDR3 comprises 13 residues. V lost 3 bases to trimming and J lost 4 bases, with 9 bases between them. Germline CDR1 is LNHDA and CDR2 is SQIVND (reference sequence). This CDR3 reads CASSISRVTEAFF. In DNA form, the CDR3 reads TGTGCCAGTAGTATTTCCCGGGTCACTGAAGCTTTCTTT.

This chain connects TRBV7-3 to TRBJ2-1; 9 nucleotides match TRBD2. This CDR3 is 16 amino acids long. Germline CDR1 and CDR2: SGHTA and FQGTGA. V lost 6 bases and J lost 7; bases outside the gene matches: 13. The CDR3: CASSLHPQAGGNEQFF. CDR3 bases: TGTGCCAGCAGTCTCCACCCCCAGGCGGGGGGGAATGAGCAGTTCTTC.

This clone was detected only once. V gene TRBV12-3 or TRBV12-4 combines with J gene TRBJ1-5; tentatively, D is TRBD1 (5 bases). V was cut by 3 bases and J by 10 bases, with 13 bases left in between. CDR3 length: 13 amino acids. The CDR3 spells CASSFQSRTPQHF. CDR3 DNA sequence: TGTGCCAGCAGTTTTCAGTCTAGGACACCCCAGCATTTT.

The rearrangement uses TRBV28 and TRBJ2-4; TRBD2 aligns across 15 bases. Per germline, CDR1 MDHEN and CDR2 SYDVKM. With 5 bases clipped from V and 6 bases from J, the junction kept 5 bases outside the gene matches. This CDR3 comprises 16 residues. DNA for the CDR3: TGTGCCAGCAGTGGACTAGCGGGGGGGTTTAGAAACATTCAGTACTTC. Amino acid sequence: CASSGLAGGFRNIQYF.

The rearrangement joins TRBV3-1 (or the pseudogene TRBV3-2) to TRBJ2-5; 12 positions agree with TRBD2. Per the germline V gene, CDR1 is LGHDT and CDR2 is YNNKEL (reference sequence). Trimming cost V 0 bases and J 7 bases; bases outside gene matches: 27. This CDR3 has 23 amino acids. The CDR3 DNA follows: TGTGCCAGCAGCCAAGAAAGGGCTAGCGGGGGGGCCGTTGTCTTTTTGCACAGAGGGACCCAGTACTTC. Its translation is CASSQERASGGAVVFLHRGTQYF.

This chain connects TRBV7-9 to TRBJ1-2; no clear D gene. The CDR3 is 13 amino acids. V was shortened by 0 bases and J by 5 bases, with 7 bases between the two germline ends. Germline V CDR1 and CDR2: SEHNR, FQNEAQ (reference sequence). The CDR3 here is CASSLAEEYGYTF. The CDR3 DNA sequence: TGTGCCAGCAGCTTAGCTGAAGAATATGGCTACACCTTC.

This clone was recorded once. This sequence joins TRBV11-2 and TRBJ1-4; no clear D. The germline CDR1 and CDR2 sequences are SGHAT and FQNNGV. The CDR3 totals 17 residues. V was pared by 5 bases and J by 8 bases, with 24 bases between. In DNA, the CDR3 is TGTGCCAGCAGCCTAACACAGCCCTCCCCCGAAGGCGAAAAACTGTTTTTT. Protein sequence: CASSLTQPSPEGEKLFF.

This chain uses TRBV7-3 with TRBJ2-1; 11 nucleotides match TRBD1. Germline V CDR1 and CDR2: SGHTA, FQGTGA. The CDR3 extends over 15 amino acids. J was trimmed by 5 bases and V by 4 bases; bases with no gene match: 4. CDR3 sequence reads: CASSSRTGGNNEQFF. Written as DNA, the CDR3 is TGTGCCAGCAGCTCCCGGACAGGGGGCAACAATGAGCAGTTCTTC.